These 14 T cell receptor beta chains originate from one sample sequenced in a study of CD8+CD57+ T cells in acquired aplastic anemia (dated by TCRdb to the late 2010s). Expansion of CD8+CD57+ cells had been shown by flow cytometry in the patients chosen for sequencing. Instrument on record: Illumina HiSeq 2000. TCR beta VDJ combination and CDR3 sequence profiling used genomic DNA as the template. TCRdb reanalyzed the raw reads on its own, using fastp at Q25 for trimming and MiXCR for clone calling, and kept in-frame beta chains. Entries that share a CDR3 protein sequence are merged under the most common genes and DNA. The sample data list 150,000 to 200,000 distinct CDR3 sequences, and approximately 50% of these were observed just once. The top ten hold about 9.5% of the sample. The sample consisted of sorted CD4+, CD8+, or CD8+CD57+ T cells (not recorded which) from PBMCs. These receptors came from a human donor with aplastic anemia.

This chain links TRBV9 with TRBJ2-5; the D gene is possibly TRBD1 (5 bases). Looked up from germline, CDR1 is SGDLS and CDR2 is YYNGEE. Trimming left V 3 bases short and J 3 bases short, with 18 bases between. The CDR3 is made up of 16 amino acids. CDR3 in DNA: TGTGCCAGCAGCGCCGCAGGCGGTGGGGCAAAAGAGACCCAGTACTTC. It codes for CASSAAGGGAKETQYF.

This chain connects TRBV15 to TRBJ2-5; no firm D call. Germline V gene lookup returns CDR1 LNHNV and CDR2 YYDKDF (reference sequence). There are 14 residues in the CDR3. Trimming took off 5 bases at V and 3 bases at J, with 13 bases between the two ends. The CDR3: CATSSLLTEETQYF. In DNA form, the CDR3 reads TGTGCCACCAGCTCGCTACTAACTGAAGAGACCCAGTACTTC. Full variable domain (remainder filled in from reference TRBV15 and TRBJ2-5): DAMVIQNPRYQVTQFGKPVTLSCSQTLNHNVMYWYQQKSSQAPKLLFHYYDKDFNNEADTPDNFQSRRPNTSFCFLDIRSPGLGDTAMYLCATSSLLTEETQYFGPGTRLLVL.

The count of this clonotype is one. V gene TRBV15 combines with J gene TRBJ2-7; the match to TRBD1 covers 8 bases. Per the germline V gene, CDR1 is LNHNV and CDR2 is YYDKDF (reference sequence). V lost 1 base, J lost 0 bases, and 2 bases stayed unmatched. The CDR3 consists of 15 residues. This CDR3 reads CATSRAGTGSYEQYF. CDR3 DNA sequence: TGTGCCACCAGCAGAGCCGGGACAGGCTCCTACGAGCAGTACTTC.

V gene TRBV11-3 combines with J gene TRBJ2-7, with D tentatively TRBD1 (7 bases). The CDR3 is 15 amino acids. The V end lost 0 bases, the J end lost 7 bases, and 16 bases lay between the germline ends. Germline CDR1 is SGHNT and CDR2 is YENEEA. The CDR3, as DNA: TGTGCCAGCAGCTTAGATCCCCTAGCAGGGGGGGAGCAGTACTTC. It codes for CASSLDPLAGGEQYF.

The chain combines TRBV24-1 with TRBJ2-1, with D possibly TRBD2 on 6 matching bases. This CDR3 contains 13 residues. Trimming shortened V by 4 bases and J by 7 bases, and 10 bases separated the two germline ends. Germline V gene lookup returns CDR1 KGHDR and CDR2 SFDVKD. The CDR3 loop is CATSDGSRNEQFF. CDR3 in DNA: TGTGCCACCAGTGACGGGAGCCGGAATGAGCAGTTCTTC.

This clonotype was detected ten times or more. The CDR3 coding sequence is TGTGCCAGCAGCCCTACCGGCACTGGGGGTGGCTACACCTTC. Its protein is CASSPTGTGGGYTF. The V and J genes are TRBV7-2 and TRBJ1-2; D possibly corresponds to TRBD1 (5 bases). V lost 5 bases to trimming and J lost 7 bases, with 17 bases between them. CDR3 length equals 14 residues. Looked up from germline, CDR1 is SGHTA and CDR2 is FQGNSA.

The chain couples TRBV10-2 to TRBJ2-7; 9 nucleotides agree with TRBD2. Germline V CDR1 and CDR2: WSHSY, SAAADI. CDR3 size: 15 residues. The trim removed 1 base at V and 11 bases at J, leaving 12 bases unmatched. CDR3 amino acids: CASSEFGREGDEKYF. CDR3 DNA sequence: TGCGCCAGCAGTGAGTTCGGGCGGGAGGGGGATGAGAAGTACTTC.

This clonotype was seen at least ten times. The chain is built from TRBV19 and TRBJ2-3; TRBD1 agrees at 7 bases. V lost 5 bases and J lost 3; bases outside the gene matches: 5. CDR1 is LNHDA and CDR2 is SQIVND in the germline V gene (reference sequence). This CDR3 has 14 residues. The CDR3 here is CASSSYRGTDTQYF. Written as DNA, the CDR3 is TGTGCCAGTAGTTCATACAGGGGTACAGATACGCAGTATTTT.

The V call is TRBV7-3, the J call TRBJ2-1, with D unclear. This CDR3 is 11 amino acids long. The V gene lost 5 bases and the J gene lost 6 bases, with 5 bases spanning the gap. The germline gives CDR1 SGHTA, CDR2 FQGTGA. DNA for the CDR3: TGTGCCAGCAGCCTCCCCAATGAGCAGTTCTTC. As protein: CASSLPNEQFF.

The chain couples TRBV11-2 to TRBJ2-7; the D gene could be TRBD1 or TRBD2 (5 bases each). Germline values: CDR1 SGHAT, CDR2 FQNNGV. This CDR3 has 15 residues. V was cut by 6 bases and J by 6 bases, with 21 bases left in between. The CDR3 spells CASSRGAGSSVEQYF. The CDR3 nucleotides are TGTGCCAGCAGTCGAGGGGCAGGCTCTTCTGTCGAGCAGTACTTC.

The chain is built from TRBV20-1 and TRBJ2-3, with 15 bases fitting TRBD2. There are 15 residues in the CDR3. V lost 4 bases and J lost 4; bases outside the gene matches: 3. Germline CDR1 is DFQATT and CDR2 is SNEGSKA (reference sequence). The CDR3 protein is CSAKRTSGRADTQYF. The CDR3, as DNA: TGCAGTGCTAAGCGGACTAGCGGGAGGGCAGATACGCAGTATTTT.

Comments on this clonotype: A much larger clone lies a single base off, so this may be a read error. The chain couples TRBV5-6 to TRBJ2-3; possibly TRBD1 for D (6 bases). V lost 4 bases, J lost 4 bases, and 16 bases lay in between. This CDR3 is built from 15 residues. Germline V gene sequence: CDR1 SGHDT, CDR2 YYEEEE. In DNA, the CDR3 is TGTGCCAGCAGCGCGCCGACCAGGGGTTCAGATACGCAGTATTTT. Encoded protein: CASSAPTRGSDTQYF. Supplemented by reference TRBV5-6 and TRBJ2-3, the full variable domain reads DAGVTQSPTHLIKTRGQQVTLRCSPKSGHDTVSWYQQALGQGPQFIFQYYEEEERQRGNFPDRFSGHQFPNYSSELNVNALLLGDSALYLCASSAPTRGSDTQYFGPGTRLTVL.

Remarks on this clonotype: This sequence may be a read error, since a much larger clone differs from it by one base. The CDR3 bases are TGCAGTGCCTACCGGAGGGGCTCTGGAAACACCATATATTTT. Amino acids: CSAYRRGSGNTIYF. The genes are TRBV20-1 and TRBJ1-3, with a weak D call TRBD1 (5 bases). The V end lost 6 bases, the J end lost 0 bases, and 12 bases lay between the germline ends. The CDR3 length is 14 residues. The germline V gene encodes CDR1 DFQATT and CDR2 SNEGSKA (reference sequence).

In this sample, this clonotype turned up many times. This chain uses TRBV5-6 with TRBJ1-1, with D unclear. The V gene's germline CDR1 is SGHDT and CDR2 YYEEEE. Trimming cost V 2 bases and J 5 bases, with 22 bases left between them. The CDR3 has 17 residues. The CDR3, as DNA: TGTGCCAGCAGCTTCCACAGCAGTTCCAACCGCGAGACTGAAGCTTTCTTT. Translating it yields CASSFHSSSNRETEAFF.